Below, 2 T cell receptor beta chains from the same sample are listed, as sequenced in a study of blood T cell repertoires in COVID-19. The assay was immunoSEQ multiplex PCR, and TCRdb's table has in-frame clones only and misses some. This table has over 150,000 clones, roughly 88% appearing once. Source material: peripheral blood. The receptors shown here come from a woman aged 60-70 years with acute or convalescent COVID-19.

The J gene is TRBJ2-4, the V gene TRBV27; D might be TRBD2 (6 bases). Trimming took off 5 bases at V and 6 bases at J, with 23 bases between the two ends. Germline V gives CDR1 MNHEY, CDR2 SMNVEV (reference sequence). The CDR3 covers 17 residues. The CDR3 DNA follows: TGTGCCAGCAGTCCACGTGCGGGGCCGTCCCATCTAAACATTCAGTACTTC. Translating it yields CASSPRAGPSHLNIQYF.

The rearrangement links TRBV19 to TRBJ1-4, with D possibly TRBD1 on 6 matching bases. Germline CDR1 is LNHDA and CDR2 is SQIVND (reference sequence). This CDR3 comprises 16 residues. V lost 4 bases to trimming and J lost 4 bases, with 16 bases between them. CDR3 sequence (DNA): TGTGCCAGTAGTAAAGGAGACAGGTCTTATAATGAAAAACTGTTTTTT. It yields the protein CASSKGDRSYNEKLFF.